This entry lists 13 T cell receptor beta chains sequenced from one sample in a study of shared clonotypes between healthy human individuals. The protocol was immunoSEQ multiplex PCR, while the TCRdb copy is restricted to in-frame clones and leaves out a portion. The table includes 1.5 million to 1.9 million clones, 95% to 99% detected once. Sequenced: naive CD4+ T cells sorted from blood. Subset in this sample: CD45RA+ positively selected. These receptor sequences come from a young man in good health.

The chain uses TRBV9 and TRBJ2-7; D is perhaps TRBD1 (6 bases). The V gene's germline CDR1 is SGDLS and CDR2 YYNGEE. V was pared by 4 bases and J by 0 bases, with 11 bases between. The CDR3 consists of 14 residues. The CDR3 protein is CASSNRDTSYEQYF. In nucleotides, the CDR3 is TGTGCCAGCAGCAACCGGGACACCTCCTACGAGCAGTACTTC.

The gene calls are TRBV5-1 and TRBJ1-5, with unresolved D. The length of the CDR3 is 13 residues. V dropped 3 bases and J dropped 5 bases, with 9 bases sitting between them. Germline V gene data show CDR1 as SGHRS and CDR2 as YFSETQ. The CDR3 region is CASSYSLDQPQHF. The CDR3 nucleotides are TGCGCCAGCAGCTATAGCTTGGATCAGCCCCAGCATTTT.

J is TRBJ2-7 and V is TRBV27, with TRBD2 identical over 7 bases. V was pared by 1 base and J by 3 bases, with 6 bases of the junction left unmatched. The CDR3 loop spans 15 amino acids. Germline V gene sequence: CDR1 MNHEY, CDR2 SMNVEV (reference sequence). CDR3 coding DNA: TGTGCCAGCAGTTTATTTCGGACTAGTATCTACGAGCAGTACTTC. Translation gives CASSLFRTSIYEQYF.

V and J are TRBV25-1 and TRBJ2-7; D might be TRBD2 (6 bases). CDR1 is MGHDK and CDR2 is SYGVNS in the germline V gene. The CDR3 sequence is 13 residues long. V was clipped by 8 bases and J by 7 bases, with 18 bases between them. CDR3 nucleotide sequence: TGTGCCAGCGGGGACTTGAGGCGTGGAGAGCAGTACTTC. The encoded protein is CASGDLRRGEQYF.

The rearrangement joins TRBV6-1 to TRBJ2-3; the match to TRBD2 covers 11 bases. There are 15 residues in the CDR3. J gave up 5 bases and V 1 base, and 2 bases lay outside the gene matches. CDR1 and CDR2 from the germline V gene are MNHNS and SASEGT. The CDR3 sequence is CASSEGLAGRDTQYF. The CDR3 bases are TGTGCCAGCAGTGAAGGACTAGCGGGGCGAGATACGCAGTATTTT.

The chain combines TRBV27 with TRBJ2-7; maybe TRBD2 (5 bases). The length of the CDR3 is 12 residues. CDR1 is MNHEY, CDR2 SMNVEV, per germline (reference sequence). The V end lost 8 bases, the J end lost 9 bases, and 17 bases lay between the germline ends. The CDR3 bases are TGTGCCAGCCCTCTGAGGGAAATGCGGCAGTACTTC. This translates into CASPLREMRQYF.

The J gene is TRBJ2-1, the V gene TRBV9; 7 nucleotides align to TRBD2. The V gene end was trimmed by 1 base and the J gene end by 4 bases; junction bases not matched to a gene: 8. Germline V gives CDR1 SGDLS, CDR2 YYNGEE. The CDR3 extends over 16 amino acids. The CDR3 region has the DNA TGTGCCAGCAGCGTACTAGCGGAGGGCCTTTACAATGAGCAGTTCTTC. Protein product: CASSVLAEGLYNEQFF.

V is TRBV30 and J is TRBJ1-1, with D tentatively TRBD1 (6 bases). Deletions cut 7 bases from V and 1 base from J, with 13 bases between. The CDR3 runs 13 residues. In germline, CDR1 is GTSNPN, CDR2 SVGIG (reference sequence). The DNA for the CDR3 is TGTGCCTTCAGGGGCCCTCGGAACACTGAAGCTTTCTTT. Translated: CAFRGPRNTEAFF.

The chain is built from TRBV18 and TRBJ2-7, with a tentative D call TRBD1 (5 bases). The V end was cut by 3 bases, the J end by 5 bases, with 11 bases between. Germline V gene data show CDR1 as KGHSH and CDR2 as LQKENI. The CDR3 totals 13 residues. CDR3 bases: TGTGCCAGCTCACCCGACAGCGTTCACGAGCAGTACTTC. It translates to CASSPDSVHEQYF.

The chain combines TRBV29-1 with TRBJ1-1; no definite D call. This CDR3 spans 15 amino acids. The V gene's germline CDR1 is SQVTM and CDR2 ANQGSEA. With 7 bases removed from V and 2 bases from J, the gap between germline ends came to 20 bases. In DNA form, the CDR3 reads TGCAGCGCCGTTCGAACCCTGGCAGCCAACACTGAAGCTTTCTTT. It is translated as CSAVRTLAANTEAFF. Full variable domain (remainder filled in from reference TRBV29-1 and TRBJ1-1): SAVISQKPSRDICQRGTSLTIQCQVDSQVTMMFWYRQQPGQSLTLIATANQGSEATYESGFVIDKFPISRPNLTFSTLTVSNMSPEDSSIYLCSAVRTLAANTEAFFGQGTRLTVV.

The chain combines TRBV6-6 with TRBJ2-7, with TRBD2 matching 11 bases. Germline V gene sequence: CDR1 MNHNY, CDR2 SVGAGI (reference sequence). CDR3 length: 13 amino acids. V lost 7 bases, J lost 6 bases, and 5 bases stayed unmatched. The CDR3 nucleotides are TGTGCCAGCACGGGACTAGCGGCATCCGAGCAGTACTTC. Translated: CASTGLAASEQYF.

This clone was seen only once. The rearrangement links TRBV19 to TRBJ2-2; 10 bases match TRBD2. The CDR3 loop spans 17 amino acids. The trim removed 5 bases at V and 3 bases at J, leaving 9 bases unmatched. The germline V gene has CDR1 LNHDA and CDR2 SQIVND (reference sequence). CDR3 in DNA: TGTGCCAGTAGTCTAAGTCGGACTAGCGGTTACACCGGGGAGCTGTTTTTT. This translates into CASSLSRTSGYTGELFF. Based on the CDR3 plus reference TRBV19 and TRBJ2-2, the full variable domain is DGGITQSPKYLFRKEGQNVTLSCEQNLNHDAMYWYRQDPGQGLRLIYYSQIVNDFQKGDIAEGYSVSREKKESFPLTVTSAQKNPTAFYLCASSLSRTSGYTGELFFGEGSRLTVL.

The rearrangement uses TRBV7-6 and TRBJ2-1; no definite D call. Between the trimmed V and J ends, which lost 0 bases and 6 bases, there was a span of 15 bases. The CDR3 extends over 16 amino acids. Germline-derived CDR1 and CDR2 are SGHVS and FNYEAQ. Here the CDR3 reads CASSLALAIVGNEQFF. CDR3 sequence (DNA): TGTGCCAGCAGCTTAGCGCTGGCTATTGTCGGCAATGAGCAGTTCTTC. Full variable domain (missing parts from reference TRBV7-6 and TRBJ2-1): GAGVSQSPRYKVTKRGQDVALRCDPISGHVSLYWYRQALGQGPEFLTYFNYEAQQDKSGLPNDRFSAERPEGSISTLTIQRTEQRDSAMYRCASSLALAIVGNEQFFGPGTRLTVL.